This passage covers 12 T cell receptor beta chains from one sample sequenced in a study of cytomegalovirus exposure and HLA in healthy donors (dated by TCRdb to about 2017). Libraries came from the immunoSEQ multiplex PCR assay. For the multiplex PCR, a mixture combining 60 forward primers for TCR Vbeta segments and 13 reverse primers for TCR Jbeta segments was used. In TCRdb, the immuneACCESS table is reduced to in-frame sequences with V and J assigned. These tables do not hold every clone; where another copy was compared, an unresolved V gene accounts for under half, and the others remain unexplained. Present in this sample are 97,000 or so clones, around 77% of which were seen just once. The ten most abundant clones make up around a tenth of the sample. The sequencing sample was made of PBMCs. The receptors derive from a male donor in good health and CMV-seropositive.

Only a few counts were recorded for this clone. V is TRBV7-2 and J is TRBJ1-3; D unresolved. Trimming shortened V by 5 bases and J by 0 bases, and 14 bases separated the two germline ends. This CDR3 spans 16 amino acids. Germline CDR1 reads SGHTA; CDR2 reads FQGNSA. As DNA, the CDR3 is TGTGCCAGCAGCCAACAGACACCCAACTCTGGAAACACCATATATTTT. This sequence encodes CASSQQTPNSGNTIYF.

This rearrangement joins TRBV5-4 to TRBJ2-7; perhaps TRBD1 as D (5 bases). The CDR3 has 12 amino acids. V dropped 4 bases and J dropped 3 bases, with 8 bases sitting between them. The germline V gene has CDR1 SGHNT and CDR2 YYREEE (reference sequence). In DNA form, the CDR3 reads TGTGCCAGCAGCCCCGACAGCTACGAGCAGTACTTC. Translation: CASSPDSYEQYF.

V and J are TRBV9 and TRBJ2-1, with 7 bases matching TRBD2. Germline assignment: CDR1 SGDLS and CDR2 YYNGEE. V gave up 4 bases and J gave up 6 bases; unmatched junction bases: 7. The CDR3 covers 14 residues. The CDR3 nucleotides are TGTGCCAGCAGCCCCGTGGGACTAAGCAATGAGCAGTTCTTC. Its protein product is CASSPVGLSNEQFF.

The rearrangement links TRBV7-2 to TRBJ1-5; 7 bases align to TRBD1. J was trimmed by 6 bases and V by 1 base; bases with no gene match: 6. This CDR3 has 15 amino acids. CDR1 is SGHTA, CDR2 FQGNSA, per germline. The CDR3 sequence: CASSLVTGRGQPQHF. The CDR3 DNA reads TGTGCCAGCAGCTTAGTGACAGGGCGAGGTCAGCCCCAGCATTTT.

V gene TRBV7-3 combines with J gene TRBJ2-3; 8 nucleotides line up with TRBD2. The trim removed 5 bases at V and 3 bases at J, leaving 10 bases unmatched. Germline assignment: CDR1 SGHTA and CDR2 FQGTGA. CDR3 length: 16 amino acids. CDR3 DNA sequence: TGTGCCAGCAGCCGTCACGGGGGGGAGGGGACAGATACGCAGTATTTT. This encodes CASSRHGGEGTDTQYF.

This chain connects TRBV7-2 to TRBJ1-5; 8 nucleotides agree with TRBD1. Germline-derived CDR1 and CDR2 are SGHTA and FQGNSA. V trimming: 6 bases; J trimming: 0 bases; junction bases outside the gene matches: 10. The CDR3 loop spans 17 amino acids. The CDR3 protein is CASSPSAQGASNQPQHF. CDR3 DNA: TGTGCCAGCAGTCCCTCGGCCCAGGGGGCTAGCAATCAGCCCCAGCATTTT. Using reference TRBV7-2 and TRBJ1-5 for the parts outside the CDR3, the full variable domain is GAGVSQSPSNKVTEKGKDVELRCDPISGHTALYWYRQSLGQGLEFLIYFQGNSAPDKSGLPSDRFSAERTGGSVSTLTIQRTQQEDSAVYLCASSPSAQGASNQPQHFGDGTRLSIL.

The chain couples TRBV5-1 to TRBJ2-1; D remains ambiguous. The CDR3 totals 15 residues. Trimming took 0 bases from V and 8 from J, leaving 15 bases between them. Germline loops: CDR1 SGHRS, CDR2 YFSETQ. CDR3 bases: TGCGCCAGCAGCTTGGTAGTCAAGCCTACGGATGAGCAGTTCTTC. It encodes CASSLVVKPTDEQFF.

This clone showed up just once. The J gene is TRBJ1-1, the V gene TRBV5-5; TRBD1 matches at 11 bases. With V trimmed by 0 bases and J by 10 bases, 5 bases remained unmatched. The V gene's germline CDR1 is SGHKS and CDR2 YYEKEE (reference sequence). This CDR3 spans 14 amino acids. In DNA form, the CDR3 reads TGTGCCAGCAGCTTGGAGGGACAGGGGGTAGGAGCTTTCTTT. Amino acids: CASSLEGQGVGAFF.

The chain has TRBV10-3 and TRBJ1-3, with D possibly being TRBD1 (6 bases). The CDR3 loop spans 13 amino acids. CDR1 and CDR2 (germline): ENHRY, SYGVKD. The V and J ends lost 11 bases and 3 bases respectively, with 14 bases between them. CDR3 in DNA: TGTGCCGTACAGGGACTATATGGAAACACCATATATTTT. Translation gives CAVQGLYGNTIYF.

The chain couples TRBV5-5 to TRBJ2-2; 7 positions agree with TRBD1. CDR1 SGHKS and CDR2 YYEKEE come from the germline V gene (reference sequence). With V trimmed by 5 bases and J by 0 bases, 4 bases remained unmatched. The CDR3 totals 15 residues. CDR3 region: CASRRDSPNTGELFF. The CDR3 DNA follows: TGTGCCAGCAGGAGGGACAGCCCGAACACCGGGGAGCTGTTTTTT.

This chain joins TRBV19 and TRBJ2-7; no clear D gene. The CDR3 runs to 12 residues. V lost 9 bases and J 4 bases, leaving 13 bases between the germline ends. Germline loops: CDR1 LNHDA, CDR2 SQIVND (reference sequence). The CDR3: CARSQIPYEQYF. The CDR3 DNA is TGTGCCAGATCACAGATACCTTACGAGCAGTACTTC.

This chain links TRBV6-1 with TRBJ1-5; no firm D call. Germline CDR1 and CDR2: MNHNS and SASEGT. This CDR3 has 12 amino acids. Trimming left V 3 bases short and J 5 bases short, with 5 bases between. The CDR3 sequence is CASSEAYQPQHF. The CDR3 nucleotides are TGTGCCAGCAGTGAGGCCTATCAGCCCCAGCATTTT.